This paragraph reports one T cell receptor beta chain. Sequencing used immunoSEQ multiplex PCR; TCRdb keeps in-frame clones, though not all of them. The sample consists of hundreds of thousands of clones, 85% to 90% of them appearing once. The record originates from a study of shared T cell receptors in the human thymus. Separately, the same data were catalogued under a study of human thymus T cells.

The sample taken for sequencing was thymocytes. The receptor was derived from a boy under three years old with a congenital heart defect.

CDR3 in amino acids: CASSSKRLLASNTGELFF. The CDR3 nucleotides read TGTGCCAGCAGCTCCAAGAGGCTATTAGCGTCGAACACCGGGGAGCTGTTTTTT. The gene calls are TRBV5-4 and TRBJ2-2, with D perhaps TRBD2 (5 bases). With 3 bases removed from V and 0 bases from J, the gap between germline ends came to 18 bases. Germline-derived CDR1 and CDR2 are SGHNT and YYREEE (reference sequence). This CDR3 is 18 amino acids long.